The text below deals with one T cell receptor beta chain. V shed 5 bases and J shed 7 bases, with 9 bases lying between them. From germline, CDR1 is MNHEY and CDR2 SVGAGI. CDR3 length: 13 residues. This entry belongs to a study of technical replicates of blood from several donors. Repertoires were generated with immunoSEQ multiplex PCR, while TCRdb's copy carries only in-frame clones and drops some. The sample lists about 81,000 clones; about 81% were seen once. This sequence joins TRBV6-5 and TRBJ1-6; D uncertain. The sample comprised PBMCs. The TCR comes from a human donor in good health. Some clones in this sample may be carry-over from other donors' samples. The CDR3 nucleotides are TGTGCCAGCAGTCCCCGGGAGAATTCACCCCTCCACTTT. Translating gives CASSPRENSPLHF.